This T cell receptor beta chain was sequenced during a study of shared clonotypes between healthy human individuals. Study results and caveats: Naive subsets generally exceeded memory subsets in estimated richness.

Healthy and HIV-negative, the adult donors had no recent acute infections or vaccinations. Concerning this clone: Its target is not known.

Losses at the gene ends were 0 bases for V and 1 base for J; bases not matched to a gene: 6. The CDR3 length is 17 residues. Germline CDR1 is MNHNS and CDR2 is SASEGT. TCRdb keeps only in-frame clones here, not all; method: immunoSEQ multiplex PCR. The top ten clones hold roughly 0.36% of a sample with approximately 2.3 million clones, roughly 93% of them seen once. The origin of this receptor is a young man in good health. Some clones in this sample may be carry-over from other donors' samples. The sequencing sample was made of naive CD4+ T cells from PBMCs. Sample subset: CD45RA+ positively selected. V is TRBV6-1 and J is TRBJ2-3, with 8 bases that match TRBD1. The CDR3 region is CASSEALTGVGTDTQYF. In DNA form, the CDR3 reads TGTGCCAGCAGTGAAGCTCTGACAGGGGTGGGCACAGATACGCAGTATTTT.